This T cell receptor (beta chain) was sequenced during a study of blood T cell repertoires in COVID-19. Sequencing was performed with immunoSEQ multiplex PCR; in TCRdb, only in-frame clones are kept and a portion is missing. The top ten clones hold around 0.93% of a sample with nearly 200,000 clones, 85% of them seen once. The V gene lost 5 bases and the J gene lost 4 bases, with 11 bases spanning the gap. There are 13 residues in the CDR3. Germline CDR1 is KGHSH and CDR2 is LQKENI. This clonotype was obtained from a man in his 60s with COVID-19, enrolled during active disease. The J gene is TRBJ2-5, the V gene TRBV18; the D gene is possibly TRBD1 (5 bases). The sequenced sample consisted of peripheral blood. For the CDR3, the DNA is TGTGCCAGCTCAACTCAGGGATTAGAGACCCAGTACTTC. It codes for CASSTQGLETQYF.